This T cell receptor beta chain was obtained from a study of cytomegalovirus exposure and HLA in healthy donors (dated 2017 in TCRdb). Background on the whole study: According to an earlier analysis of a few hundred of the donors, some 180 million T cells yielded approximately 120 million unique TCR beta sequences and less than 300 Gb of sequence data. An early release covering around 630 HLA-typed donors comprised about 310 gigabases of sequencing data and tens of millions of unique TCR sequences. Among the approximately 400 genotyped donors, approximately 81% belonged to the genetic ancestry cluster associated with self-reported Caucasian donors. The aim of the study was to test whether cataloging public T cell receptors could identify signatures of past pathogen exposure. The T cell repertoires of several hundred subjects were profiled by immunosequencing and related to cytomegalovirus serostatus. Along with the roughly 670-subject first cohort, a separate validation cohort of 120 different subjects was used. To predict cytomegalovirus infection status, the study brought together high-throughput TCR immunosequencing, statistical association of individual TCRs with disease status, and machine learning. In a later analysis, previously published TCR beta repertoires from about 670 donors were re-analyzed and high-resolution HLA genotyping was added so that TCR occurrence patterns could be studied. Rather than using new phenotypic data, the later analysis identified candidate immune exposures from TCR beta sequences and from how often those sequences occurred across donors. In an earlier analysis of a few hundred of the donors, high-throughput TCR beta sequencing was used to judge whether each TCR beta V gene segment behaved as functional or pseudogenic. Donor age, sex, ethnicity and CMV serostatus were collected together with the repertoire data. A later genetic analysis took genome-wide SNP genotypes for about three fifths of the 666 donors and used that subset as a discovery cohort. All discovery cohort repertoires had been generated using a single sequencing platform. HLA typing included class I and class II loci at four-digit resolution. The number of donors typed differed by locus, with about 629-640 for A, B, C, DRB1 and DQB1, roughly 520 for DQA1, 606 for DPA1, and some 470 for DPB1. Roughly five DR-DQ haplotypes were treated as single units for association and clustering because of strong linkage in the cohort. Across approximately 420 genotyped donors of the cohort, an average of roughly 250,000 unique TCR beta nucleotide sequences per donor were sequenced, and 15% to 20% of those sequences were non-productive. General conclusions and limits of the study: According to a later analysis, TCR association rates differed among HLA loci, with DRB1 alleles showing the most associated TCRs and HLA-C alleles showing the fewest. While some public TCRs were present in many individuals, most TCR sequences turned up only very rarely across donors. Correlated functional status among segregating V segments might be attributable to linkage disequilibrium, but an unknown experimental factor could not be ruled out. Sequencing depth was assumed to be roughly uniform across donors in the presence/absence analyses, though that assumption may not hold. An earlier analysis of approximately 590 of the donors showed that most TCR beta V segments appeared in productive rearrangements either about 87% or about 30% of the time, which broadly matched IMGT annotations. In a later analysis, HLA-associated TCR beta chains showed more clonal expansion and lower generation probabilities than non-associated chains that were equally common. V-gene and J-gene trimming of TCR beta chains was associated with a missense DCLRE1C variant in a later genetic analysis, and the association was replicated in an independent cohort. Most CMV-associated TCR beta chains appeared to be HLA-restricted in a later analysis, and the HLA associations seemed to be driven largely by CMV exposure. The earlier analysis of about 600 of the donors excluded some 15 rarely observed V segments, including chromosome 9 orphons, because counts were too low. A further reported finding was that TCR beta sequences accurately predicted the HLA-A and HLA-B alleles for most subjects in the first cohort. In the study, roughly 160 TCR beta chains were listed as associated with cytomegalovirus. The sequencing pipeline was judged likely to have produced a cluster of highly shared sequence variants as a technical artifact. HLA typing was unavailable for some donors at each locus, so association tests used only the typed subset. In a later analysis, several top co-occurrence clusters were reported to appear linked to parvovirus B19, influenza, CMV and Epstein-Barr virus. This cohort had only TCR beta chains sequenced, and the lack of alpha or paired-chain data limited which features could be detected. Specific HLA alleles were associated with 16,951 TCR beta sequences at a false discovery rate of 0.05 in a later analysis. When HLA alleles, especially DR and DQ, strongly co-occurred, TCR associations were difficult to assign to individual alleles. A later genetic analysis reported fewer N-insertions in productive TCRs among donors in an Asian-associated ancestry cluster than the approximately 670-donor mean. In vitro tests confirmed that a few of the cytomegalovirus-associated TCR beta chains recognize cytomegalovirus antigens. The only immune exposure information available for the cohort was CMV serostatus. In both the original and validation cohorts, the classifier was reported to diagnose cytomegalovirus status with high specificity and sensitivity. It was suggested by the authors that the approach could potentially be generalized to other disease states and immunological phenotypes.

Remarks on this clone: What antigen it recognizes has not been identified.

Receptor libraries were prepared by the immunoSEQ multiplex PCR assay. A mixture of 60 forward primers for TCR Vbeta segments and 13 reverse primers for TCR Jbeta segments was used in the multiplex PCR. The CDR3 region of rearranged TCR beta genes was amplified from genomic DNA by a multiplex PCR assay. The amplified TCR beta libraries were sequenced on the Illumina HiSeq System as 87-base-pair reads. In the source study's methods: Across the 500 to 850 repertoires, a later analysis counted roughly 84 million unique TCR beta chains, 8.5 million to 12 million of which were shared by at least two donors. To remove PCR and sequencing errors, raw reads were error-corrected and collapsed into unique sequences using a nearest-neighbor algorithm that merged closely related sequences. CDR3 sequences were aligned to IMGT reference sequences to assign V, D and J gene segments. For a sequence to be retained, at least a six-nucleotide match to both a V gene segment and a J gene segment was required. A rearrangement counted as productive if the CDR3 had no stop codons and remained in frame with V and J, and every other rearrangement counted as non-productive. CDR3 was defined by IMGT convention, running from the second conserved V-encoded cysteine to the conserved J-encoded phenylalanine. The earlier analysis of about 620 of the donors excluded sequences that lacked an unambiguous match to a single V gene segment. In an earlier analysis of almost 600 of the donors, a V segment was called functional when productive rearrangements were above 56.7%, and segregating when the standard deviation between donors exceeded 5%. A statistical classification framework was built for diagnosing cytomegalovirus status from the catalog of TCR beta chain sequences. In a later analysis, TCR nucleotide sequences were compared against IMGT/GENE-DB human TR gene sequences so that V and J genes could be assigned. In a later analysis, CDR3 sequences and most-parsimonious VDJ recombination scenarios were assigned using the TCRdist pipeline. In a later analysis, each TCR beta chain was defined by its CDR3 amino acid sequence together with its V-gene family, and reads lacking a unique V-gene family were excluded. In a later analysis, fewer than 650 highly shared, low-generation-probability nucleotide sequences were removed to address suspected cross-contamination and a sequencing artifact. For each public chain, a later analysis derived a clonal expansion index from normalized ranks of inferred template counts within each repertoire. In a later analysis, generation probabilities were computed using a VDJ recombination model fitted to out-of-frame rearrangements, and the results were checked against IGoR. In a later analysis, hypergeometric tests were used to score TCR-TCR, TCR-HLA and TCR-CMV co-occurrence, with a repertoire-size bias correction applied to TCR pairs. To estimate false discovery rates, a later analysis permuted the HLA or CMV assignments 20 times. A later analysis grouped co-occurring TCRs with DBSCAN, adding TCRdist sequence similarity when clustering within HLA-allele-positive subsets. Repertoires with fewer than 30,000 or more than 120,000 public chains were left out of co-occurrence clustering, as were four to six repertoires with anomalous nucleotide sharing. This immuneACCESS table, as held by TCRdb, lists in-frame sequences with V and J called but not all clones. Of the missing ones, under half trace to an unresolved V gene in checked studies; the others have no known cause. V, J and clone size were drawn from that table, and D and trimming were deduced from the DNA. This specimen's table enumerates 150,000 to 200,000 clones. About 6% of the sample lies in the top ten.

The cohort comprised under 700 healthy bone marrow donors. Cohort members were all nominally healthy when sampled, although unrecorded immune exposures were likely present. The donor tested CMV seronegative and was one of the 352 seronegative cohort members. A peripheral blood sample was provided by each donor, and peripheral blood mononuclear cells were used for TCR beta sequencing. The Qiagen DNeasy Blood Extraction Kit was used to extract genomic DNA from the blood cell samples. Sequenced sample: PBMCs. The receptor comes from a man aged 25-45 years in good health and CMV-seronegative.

This receptor has the CDR3 CASSQDSSGGNTGELFF. The nucleotide sequence reads TGCGCCAGCAGCCAAGATTCCAGCGGGGGGAACACCGGGGAGCTGTTTTTT. The chain is made from TRBV4-3 and TRBJ2-2; 8 central nucleotides agree with TRBD2. Relative to germline, V is missing 0 bases and J is missing 1 base, with 4 bases of the junction outside any gene match. The CDR3 covers 17 residues, taking in both the cysteine and the phenylalanine. Solely the CDR3 DNA is kept, with 51 bases framed from the first base. CDR1 and CDR2, per the germline V gene, are LGHNA and YSLEER.